The 13 T cell receptor beta chains given below trace back to one sample, sequenced in a study of T cells in Graves' hyperthyroidism and ophthalmopathy. The TCR beta CDR3 regions underwent amplification using RNA transcripts as the source. During a first-round RT-PCR of the TCR CDR3, the HTBI primer set was used. TCRdb called the multiplex PCR reads again in MiXCR, with one record for every CDR3 protein. The data contain roughly 330,000 distinct CDR3 sequences, around 17% of them singletons. Input material: blood. All receptors derive from a man aged 25 to 40 with Graves' hyperthyroidism.

The table lists this clonotype with many counts. The chain couples TRBV5-1 to TRBJ2-3; 11 positions agree with TRBD2. V lost 7 bases and J lost 6; bases outside the gene matches: 7. This CDR3 comprises 14 residues. Germline-derived CDR1 and CDR2 are SGHRS and YFSETQ. CDR3 residues: CASETSGSTDTQYF. CDR3 sequence (DNA): TGCGCCAGCGAAACTAGCGGGAGTACCGATACGCAGTATTTT.

The genes are TRBV4-2 and TRBJ2-1; 12 bases line up with TRBD2. V trimming: 4 bases; J trimming: 5 bases; junction bases outside the gene matches: 6. Looked up from germline, CDR1 is LGHNA and CDR2 is YNFKEQ. The length of the CDR3 is 16 residues. The CDR3, as DNA: TGTGCCAGCAGCCCACACCGGACTAGCGGGGACAATGAGCAGTTCTTC. Its protein product is CASSPHRTSGDNEQFF.

There are a few counts of this clonotype. The chain is built from TRBV6-1 and TRBJ1-6; no firm D call. Germline V lookup: CDR1 MNHNS, CDR2 SASEGT. This CDR3 is built from 12 residues. V lost 6 bases and J 9 bases, leaving 9 bases between the germline ends. Written as DNA, the CDR3 is TGTGCCAGCAGGCTACTCGGTTCACCCCTCCACTTT. Encoded protein: CASRLLGSPLHF.

This clonotype was recorded many times. This rearrangement joins TRBV12-3 or TRBV12-4 to TRBJ2-5, with D possibly TRBD2 on 5 matching bases. This CDR3 has 14 residues. Trimming removed 6 bases from V and 4 bases from J, with 15 bases in between. The CDR3 region is CASSGNVGAETQYF. In DNA, the CDR3 is TGTGCCAGCAGCGGGAATGTAGGAGCAGAGACCCAGTACTTC.

Many counts were recorded for this clonotype. This sequence joins TRBV12-3 or TRBV12-4 and TRBJ1-1; no definite D call. The CDR3 covers 10 residues. The ends were cut back, 8 bases at V and 4 bases at J, with 5 bases in the middle. The CDR3 sequence is CASGVTEAFF. The CDR3 nucleotides read TGTGCCAGCGGGGTCACTGAAGCTTTCTTT.

The V gene is TRBV20-1, the J gene TRBJ2-2; no reliable D call. The CDR3 sequence is 12 residues long. V was clipped by 6 bases and J by 1 base, with 6 bases between them. CDR1 and CDR2 (germline): DFQATT, SNEGSKA (reference sequence). CDR3 sequence reads: CSAHMNTGELFF. Here the CDR3 DNA reads TGCAGTGCCCATATGAACACCGGGGAGCTGTTTTTT.

The V and J genes are TRBV2 and TRBJ2-3, with a weak D call TRBD2 (5 bases). The V gene's germline CDR1 is SNHLY and CDR2 FYNNEI. CDR3 length equals 13 residues. Trimming left V 5 bases short and J 5 bases short, with 11 bases between. The CDR3 bases are TGTGCCAGCAGTAGGACTGTTGGAGATACGCAGTATTTT. As protein: CASSRTVGDTQYF.

At least ten counts were recorded for this clonotype. The chain has TRBV5-1 and TRBJ1-1; weak D call: TRBD1 (5 bases). The V gene lost 0 bases and the J gene lost 0 bases, with 21 bases spanning the gap. CDR3 length equals 19 residues. The germline V gene encodes CDR1 SGHRS and CDR2 YFSETQ. In DNA, the CDR3 is TGCGCCAGCAGCTTGGCCCAGGGCCCCCATAACCGGATGAACACTGAAGCTTTCTTT. It translates to CASSLAQGPHNRMNTEAFF.

V and J are TRBV5-1 and TRBJ1-6, with TRBD1 matching 10 bases. Trimming at V came to 7 bases and at J to 6 bases, leaving 1 base not matched to a gene. The CDR3 covers 13 residues. The germline gives CDR1 SGHRS, CDR2 YFSETQ. DNA for the CDR3: TGCGCCAGCCGACAGGGGGCTAATTCACCCCTCCACTTT. Amino acid sequence: CASRQGANSPLHF.

The chain carries TRBV7-3 and TRBJ2-3, with TRBD2 matching over 7 bases. Germline V gives CDR1 SGHTA, CDR2 FQGTGA. The J segment lost 4 bases and the V segment lost 9 bases, leaving 10 bases of the junction unmatched. CDR3 length equals 14 residues. Here the CDR3 reads CASGVSGTPDTQYF. DNA of the CDR3: TGTGCCAGTGGGGTCAGCGGGACCCCAGATACGCAGTATTTT.

About this clonotype: A much bigger clone sits one base away, suggesting this may be a read error. This chain joins TRBV7-3 and TRBJ2-3; D gene unclear. Trimming removed 5 bases at V and 5 bases at J, with 14 bases between. The CDR3 has 14 amino acids. Germline V gene lookup returns CDR1 SGHTA and CDR2 FQGTGA. CDR3 amino acids: CASSQNVNIDTQYF. CDR3 DNA sequence: TGTGCCAGCAGCCAAAACGTCAACATAGATACGCAGTATTTT.

The CDR3 protein is CATSGTGRELFF. For the CDR3, the DNA is TGTGCCACCAGTGGCACGGGCAGGGAGCTGTTTTTT. V and J are TRBV24-1 and TRBJ2-2; D not certain. V was clipped by 5 bases and J by 9 bases, with 9 bases between them. The CDR3 totals 12 residues. The V gene's germline CDR1 is KGHDR and CDR2 SFDVKD.

This clonotype turned up a few times. The chain employs TRBV12-5 and TRBJ1-3, with D tentatively TRBD1 (5 bases). Trimming removed 0 bases at V and 0 bases at J, with 12 bases between. The CDR3 sequence is 17 residues long. Germline lookup yields CDR1 LGHNT and CDR2 FRNRAP. The CDR3 nucleotides are TGTGCTAGTGGTTTGGTACCTCAGGGATTCTCTGGAAACACCATATATTTT. Translation: CASGLVPQGFSGNTIYF. Variable domain in full (rest from reference TRBV12-5 and TRBJ1-3): DARVTQTPRHKVTEMGQEVTMRCQPILGHNTVFWYRQTMMQGLELLAYFRNRAPLDDSGMPKDRFSAEMPDATLATLKIQPSEPRDSAVYFCASGLVPQGFSGNTIYFGEGSWLTVV.